This T cell receptor beta chain came from a study of T cells after yellow fever vaccination (dated by TCRdb to the late 2010s). Broadly, across the study: The SMART-Seq v4 Ultra Low Input RNA kit was used to prepare libraries from fractions with low cell numbers. To follow T-cell clones before and after both primary and booster YFV17D yellow fever vaccination, bulk TCR alpha and beta repertoires underwent longitudinal sequencing. Blood samples were taken at several timepoints before and after primary and secondary immunization, and bulk PBMC replicates and cell subsets were isolated. Two healthy male donors, one aged 18 to 29 and one aged 30 to 40 years, were included in the cohort.

Based on the germline V gene (reference sequence), the CDR1 and CDR2 sequences are DFQATT and SNEGSKA. The CDR3 holds 15 amino acids from the cysteine to the phenylalanine. The sequence is cut down to CDR3 DNA, 45 bases in frame from base 1. V is shortened by 0 bases, J by 5 bases, and the region joining them spans 17 bases. TCRdb records Illumina NovaSeq 6000 as the sequencer. Synthesis of TCR cDNA relied on 5'RACE template switching, a step that introduced a universal primer site along with unique molecular identifiers. cDNA synthesis was primed from both the TCR alpha and TCR beta constant segments. Two PCR steps were used to amplify libraries, with sample barcodes and sequencing adapters being added in the second step. Sequencing of libraries was done on Illumina HiSeq 2500 (2x100 bp) or NovaSeq (2x150 bp). Regarding the original processing steps: Reads were demultiplexed and collapsed into UMI consensus sequences with MIGEC, and V(D)J alignment was performed with MiXCR. Using edgeR on replicate PBMC samples, clonotypes were called vaccine-responding if FDR was below 0.01 and the log2 fold change was above 5 up to day 15. Bulk clonotypes were assigned CD4 or CD8 identity according to which sequenced CD4 or CD8 repertoire held them at higher abundance. TCRdb handled the public reads itself, with Q25 trimming in fastp and clone calling in MiXCR, and kept productive beta chains. Every distinct CDR3 protein forms one entry, paired with its most common genes and DNA. These V and J calls derive from TCRdb rather than the authors' analysis. The sample has 350,000 to 550,000 distinct CDR3 sequences on record, roughly a sixth of them singletons. Over 15% of the sample is in the top ten clones.

Overall study outcomes, separate from this receptor: The study included only a couple of donors, which limits how far the findings can be generalized. Computational filtering was required because FACS-sorted repertoires could contain abundant contaminating clonotypes from the bulk population. A small share of clonotypes was detected in both CD4 and CD8 compartments, with the overlap likely arising from convergent recombination. After the booster, most of the clones that had expanded following primary vaccination were detected again (96% of CD4 and roughly nine tenths of CD8), which suggests that memory was broadly maintained. Compared with the primary T-cell response, the secondary T-cell response was weaker but faster, peaking on day 5 rather than day 15.

This clonotype came up many times. Its antigen specificity is not known. No quality values exist for individual bases; no much larger clone is one base distant. Per the publication, the treatment or condition label means: live attenuated yellow fever vaccine strain. At every blood-draw timepoint, two biological replicates of bulk PBMCs were collected. PBMCs were isolated from peripheral blood using a standard Ficoll-Paque protocol. RNA was extracted with TriZol from bulk PBMCs, CD4 and CD8 fractions, and dextramer-positive and dextramer-negative fractions. The specimen was PBMCs, collected before the yellow fever booster vaccination. This receptor was identified in a man younger than 35 who received the YFV17D yellow fever vaccine. The V and J segments used are TRBV20-1 and TRBJ2-7; TRBD2 might be the D gene, on 7 matching bases. CDR3 sequence: CSARDRKRGGNEQYF. The bases read TGCAGTGCTAGAGATCGAAAGAGGGGGGGCAACGAGCAGTACTTC.